One and the same sample provided the 26 T cell receptor beta chains below, sequenced in a study of a mutant IDH1 vaccine in newly diagnosed glioma. Only in-frame clones appear in the TCRdb table, and some are missing; sequencing was by immunoSEQ multiplex PCR. Of over 45,000 clones in the sample, around 80% are singletons; the top ten hold around 7%. Time point noted: week 5, during vaccination. Mutant IDH1 20-mer peptide, at 300 ug, made up each vaccine dose, with topical imiquimod. These receptors have no identified antigens. This specimen consisted of PBMCs, obtained from a glioma patient whose treatment included an IDH1 peptide vaccine. These TCRs come from a woman in her 50s with glioma.

This chain connects TRBV4-2 to TRBJ1-1, with D perhaps TRBD1 (5 bases). The V gene's germline CDR1 is LGHNA and CDR2 YNFKEQ. Trimming pared 4 bases from V and 4 bases from J, leaving 13 bases between. This CDR3 has 14 amino acids. The CDR3 bases are TGTGCCAGCAGCCTCGAGGGGAGGAGCACTGAAGCTTTCTTT. Encoded protein: CASSLEGRSTEAFF.

The V gene is TRBV5-1, the J gene TRBJ2-7; no reliable D call. Germline CDR1 and CDR2: SGHRS and YFSETQ. V shed 0 bases and J shed 7 bases, with 5 bases lying between them. The length of the CDR3 is 11 residues. Here the CDR3 reads CASSLDDEQYF. CDR3 nucleotides: TGCGCCAGCAGCTTGGATGATGAGCAGTACTTC.

CDR3 region: CASSPGGGHQPQHF. As DNA, the CDR3 is TGTGCCAGCTCACCGGGAGGGGGCCATCAGCCCCAGCATTTT. The chain joins TRBV18 to TRBJ1-5; 7 bases fit TRBD1. From germline, CDR1 is KGHSH and CDR2 LQKENI. The CDR3 loop spans 14 amino acids. With V trimmed by 3 bases and J by 5 bases, 4 bases remained unmatched.

This clone was counted once. The chain employs TRBV7-2 and TRBJ1-1; D perhaps matches TRBD1 (6 bases). Germline V lookup: CDR1 SGHTA, CDR2 FQGNSA. This CDR3 spans 15 amino acids. Trimming stripped 0 bases from V and 5 bases from J, with 13 bases between. Here the CDR3 DNA reads TGTGCCAGCAGCTTAGCCCAGGGGAGGGTAACTGAAGCTTTCTTT. Translated: CASSLAQGRVTEAFF.

In its sample, this clone was seen a few times. The rearrangement links TRBV7-9 to TRBJ1-5; the D is unclear. Germline V gene sequence: CDR1 SEHNR, CDR2 FQNEAQ (reference sequence). Trimming stripped 1 base from V and 5 bases from J, with 6 bases between. The CDR3 sequence is 13 residues long. The CDR3 sequence is CASSLEGDQPQHF. CDR3 nucleotides: TGTGCCAGCAGCTTAGAGGGCGATCAGCCCCAGCATTTT.

This clone was recorded once. The chain joins TRBV30 to TRBJ1-5; D is unclear. This CDR3 contains 13 residues. Germline-derived CDR1 and CDR2 are GTSNPN and SVGIG (reference sequence). Trimming took 2 bases from V and 5 from J, leaving 10 bases between them. In nucleotides, the CDR3 is TGTGCCTGGAGTTTGGGTGGGGATCAGCCCCAGCATTTT. It translates to CAWSLGGDQPQHF.

Written as DNA, the CDR3 is TGTGCCTGGAGTGACCAGGGACAGCAGCCCCAGCATTTT. Translated: CAWSDQGQQPQHF. The chain uses TRBV30 and TRBJ1-5; 7 nucleotides match TRBD1. The CDR3 totals 13 residues. Germline-derived CDR1 and CDR2 are GTSNPN and SVGIG (reference sequence). The V gene end was trimmed by 1 base and the J gene end by 7 bases; junction bases not matched to a gene: 4.

The chain carries TRBV7-8 and TRBJ2-3, with 7 bases aligning to TRBD2. This CDR3 has 15 amino acids. J gave up 1 base and V 3 bases, and 4 bases lay outside the gene matches. Germline CDR1 is SGHVS and CDR2 is FQNEAQ. CDR3 nucleotides: TGTGCCAGCAGCTTGGGGGGGGTTGGCACAGATACGCAGTATTTT. As protein: CASSLGGVGTDTQYF. Full variable domain (missing parts from reference TRBV7-8 and TRBJ2-3): GAGVSQSPRYKVAKRGQDVALRCDPISGHVSLFWYQQALGQGPEFLTYFQNEAQLDKSGLPSDRFFAERPEGSVSTLKIQRTQQEDSAVYLCASSLGGVGTDTQYFGPGTRLTVL.

The chain employs TRBV6-1 and TRBJ1-2, with D perhaps matching TRBD1 (6 bases). The germline gives CDR1 MNHNS, CDR2 SASEGT. Deletions cut 1 base from V and 4 bases from J, with 13 bases between. This CDR3 is built from 15 residues. CDR3 DNA: TGTGCCAGCAGTGAAGTGCCGGGGGCGGGCTATGGCTACACCTTC. This encodes CASSEVPGAGYGYTF.

This rearrangement joins TRBV9 to TRBJ2-2; possible D gene TRBD2, 6 bases. V gave up 1 base and J gave up 2 bases, with 12 bases separating them. From germline, CDR1 is SGDLS and CDR2 YYNGEE. This CDR3 comprises 16 residues. The CDR3 nucleotides are TGTGCCAGCAGCGTAACCTCGGGACTCAACACCGGGGAGCTGTTTTTT. It specifies CASSVTSGLNTGELFF.

V and J are TRBV2 and TRBJ2-1; D gene uncertain. V was trimmed by 8 bases and J by 5 bases, leaving 7 bases between them. Germline CDR1 and CDR2: SNHLY and FYNNEI. CDR3 length: 11 amino acids. The CDR3 loop is CASASDNEQFF. CDR3 nucleotides: TGTGCCAGCGCCAGCGACAATGAGCAGTTCTTC.

J is TRBJ1-3 and V is TRBV30; D is uncertain. V was shortened by 4 bases and J by 3 bases, with 10 bases between the two germline ends. This CDR3 is 13 amino acids long. CDR1 GTSNPN and CDR2 SVGIG come from the germline V gene (reference sequence). DNA for the CDR3: TGTGCCTGGATTTCGTTAGGTGGAAACACCATATATTTT. Its translation is CAWISLGGNTIYF.

The rearrangement uses TRBV30 and TRBJ2-7, with a possible D match to TRBD1 (6 bases). The V end was cut by 5 bases, the J end by 3 bases, with 14 bases between. This CDR3 is 13 amino acids long. Germline V gene lookup returns CDR1 GTSNPN and CDR2 SVGIG (reference sequence). The CDR3: CAWARDTDYEQYF. The DNA for the CDR3 is TGTGCCTGGGCCCGGGACACTGACTACGAGCAGTACTTC.

The genes are TRBV6-4 and TRBJ2-6; tentatively, D is TRBD1 (5 bases). Per the germline V gene, CDR1 is MRHNA and CDR2 is SNTAGT. The CDR3 sequence is 18 residues long. V was pared by 5 bases and J by 4 bases, with 21 bases between. The CDR3: CASSPVAGIGSGANVLTF. The DNA of the CDR3 is TGTGCCAGCAGTCCGGTGGCAGGGATAGGGTCCGGGGCCAACGTCCTGACTTTC.

V gene TRBV30 combines with J gene TRBJ2-7; D unresolved. The CDR3 sequence is 13 residues long. V gave up 4 bases and J gave up 6 bases, with 16 bases separating them. Germline V gene lookup returns CDR1 GTSNPN and CDR2 SVGIG (reference sequence). The DNA of the CDR3 is TGTGCCTGGAAAAGGGAACGTGCCCCCGAGCAGTACTTC. Protein product: CAWKRERAPEQYF.

The gene calls are TRBV11-3 and TRBJ2-5; the match to TRBD2 covers 8 bases. This CDR3 spans 15 amino acids. Germline CDR1 reads SGHNT; CDR2 reads YENEEA. Trimming cost V 1 base and J 2 bases; bases outside gene matches: 3. CDR3 nucleotide sequence: TGTGCCAGCAGCTTAGTACCGGGGGGGCAAGAGACCCAGTACTTC. Its protein is CASSLVPGGQETQYF.

The chain joins TRBV28 to TRBJ1-5; a weak D match, TRBD1 (6 bases). Germline V gene sequence: CDR1 MDHEN, CDR2 SYDVKM. V was cut by 5 bases and J by 7 bases, with 18 bases left in between. The CDR3 extends over 15 amino acids. The CDR3 is CASSPQGAGSQPQHF. CDR3 coding DNA: TGTGCCAGCAGTCCACAGGGCGCCGGCAGCCAGCCCCAGCATTTT.

The chain recombines TRBV27 with TRBJ1-1; 7 bases align to TRBD1. Losses at the gene ends were 4 bases for V and 1 base for J; bases not matched to a gene: 6. This CDR3 has 15 amino acids. Per the germline V gene, CDR1 is MNHEY and CDR2 is SMNVEV (reference sequence). The CDR3 protein is CASSYHQGENTEAFF. The CDR3 DNA reads as TGTGCCAGCAGTTATCACCAGGGGGAGAACACTGAAGCTTTCTTT.

This chain uses TRBV7-9 with TRBJ1-2; D remains unclear. Looked up from germline, CDR1 is SEHNR and CDR2 is FQNEAQ (reference sequence). Trimming shortened V by 3 bases and J by 6 bases, and 11 bases separated the two germline ends. The CDR3 sequence is 13 residues long. This CDR3 reads CASSFPGINGYTF. The CDR3 DNA follows: TGTGCCAGCAGCTTCCCGGGTATTAATGGCTACACCTTC.

V usage is TRBV30 and J usage is TRBJ1-6, with 10 bases that match TRBD1. Germline trimming cut 8 bases from V and 10 bases from J; bases unmatched to any gene: 11. CDR1 and CDR2 (germline): GTSNPN, SVGIG (reference sequence). The CDR3 is 14 amino acids. The CDR3 nucleotides read TGTGCCCATAACCCGGGACAGGGGCAATCACCCCTCCACTTT. Amino acids: CAHNPGQGQSPLHF.

The rearrangement joins TRBV9 to TRBJ1-2, with D tentatively TRBD1 (5 bases). CDR1 is SGDLS and CDR2 is YYNGEE in the germline V gene. The CDR3 is 15 amino acids. The V gene lost 0 bases and the J gene lost 8 bases, with 17 bases spanning the gap. CDR3 amino acids: CASSVAVQGVRGYTF. Written as DNA, the CDR3 is TGTGCCAGCAGCGTAGCAGTTCAGGGAGTCCGAGGCTACACCTTC. Filled out from reference TRBV9 and TRBJ1-2, the complete variable domain reads DSGVTQTPKHLITATGQRVTLRCSPRSGDLSVYWYQQSLDQGLQFLIQYYNGEERAKGNILERFSAQQFPDLHSELNLSSLELGDSALYFCASSVAVQGVRGYTFGSGTRLTVV.

The chain is built from TRBV5-1 and TRBJ1-6; TRBD1 matches at 8 bases. This CDR3 spans 15 amino acids. Per the germline V gene, CDR1 is SGHRS and CDR2 is YFSETQ. V lost 0 bases, J lost 9 bases, and 5 bases stayed unmatched. In nucleotides, the CDR3 is TGCGCCAGCAGCTTGGGACAGGGGACGGGTTCACCCCTCCACTTT. Protein: CASSLGQGTGSPLHF.

The chain combines TRBV9 with TRBJ2-3; 10 bases agree with TRBD2. Germline CDR1 and CDR2: SGDLS and YYNGEE. This CDR3 spans 15 amino acids. The trim removed 3 bases at V and 1 base at J, leaving 2 bases unmatched. The CDR3 nucleotides read TGTGCCAGCAGCGAAACTAGCGGGGGCACAGATACGCAGTATTTT. Its translation: CASSETSGGTDTQYF.

This sequence joins TRBV14 and TRBJ1-2; 8 positions match TRBD1. Germline V CDR1 and CDR2: SGHDN, FVKESK. The CDR3 is made up of 15 amino acids. V dropped 0 bases and J dropped 6; count of bases not matched to a gene: 6. The CDR3 loop is CASSQDVAGGNGYTF. The CDR3 nucleotides are TGTGCCAGCAGCCAAGATGTGGCAGGGGGCAATGGCTACACCTTC.

The rearrangement joins TRBV5-4 to TRBJ1-6; 8 bases are a match to TRBD1. After removal of 4 bases from V and 10 bases from J, the junction contained 10 bases not matched to a gene. The CDR3 is made up of 15 amino acids. Germline assignment: CDR1 SGHNT and CDR2 YYREEE (reference sequence). The CDR3 protein is CASSLRTGLNSPLHF. As DNA, the CDR3 is TGTGCCAGCAGCCTTCGGACAGGGCTAAACTCACCCCTCCACTTT.

The gene calls are TRBV7-9 and TRBJ2-7; D might be TRBD1 (7 bases). V was pared by 4 bases and J by 2 bases, with 15 bases between. The length of the CDR3 is 15 residues. From germline, CDR1 is SEHNR and CDR2 FQNEAQ (reference sequence). CDR3 bases: TGTGCCAGCAGCTCCGACAGGGAGGTCGCCTACGAGCAGTACTTC. Its translation: CASSSDREVAYEQYF.